This T cell receptor beta chain was sequenced in a study of T cells in pancreatic ductal adenocarcinoma. Broader study findings: Blood had more productive templates and roughly 8-fold more unique clonotypes than tumor. Comparisons of tumor and blood clonality may show falsely lower tumor diversity. The resected cohort was biased toward the minority with early-stage disease. Tumor and blood clonality did not differ significantly, about 0.112 versus 0.072.

With respect to this clone: The antigen is unknown.

This table comes from immunoSEQ multiplex PCR, and its TCRdb copy is limited to in-frame clones, with some not included. This sample has several thousand clones, with approximately 91% found just once. Selected pancreatic ductal adenocarcinoma patients had undergone surgery without neoadjuvant therapy. Germline V CDR1 and CDR2: SGHNT, YYREEE (reference sequence). V lost 4 bases, J lost 10 bases, and 14 bases lay in between. The CDR3 is 12 residues long. Sequencing used pancreatic tumor tissue. The TCR originated in a human donor with pancreatic ductal adenocarcinoma. The V call is TRBV5-4, the J call TRBJ2-5; perhaps TRBD2 as D (5 bases). The CDR3 bases are TGTGCCAGCAGCAGTCGGCTTGGAGGCCAGTACTTC. Its protein is CASSSRLGGQYF. Full variable domain (remainder filled in from reference TRBV5-4 and TRBJ2-5): ETGVTQSPTHLIKTRGQQVTLRCSSQSGHNTVSWYQQALGQGPQFIFQYYREEENGRGNFPPRFSGLQFPNYSSELNVNALELDDSALYLCASSSRLGGQYFGPGTRLLVL.